The 9 T cell receptor beta chains reported below all come from one sample, sequenced in a study of T-cell reconstitution after alpha-beta-depleted transplantation in children. Unique molecular identifiers were used to barcode this TCRbeta library. MiXCR was run by TCRdb on the PCR reads, yielding one entry per CDR3 protein. Of roughly 120,000 distinct CDR3 sequences detected, more than 20% appear once; the ten largest clones hold 8% to 11%. The sequencing here drew on PBMCs, mostly from graft donor cells, taken 180 days after TCRalphabeta/CD19-depleted stem cell transplant. The receptors were sampled from a male patient between 2 and 9 years old who had a stem cell transplant for chronic granulomatous disease, so the T cells may come from the graft donor.

This chain links TRBV7-2 with TRBJ2-1; a weak D match, TRBD2 (7 bases). CDR1 SGHTA and CDR2 FQGNSA come from the germline V gene. The CDR3 consists of 14 residues. The V end lost 2 bases, the J end lost 5 bases, and 10 bases lay between the germline ends. CDR3 amino acids: CASSLKRDNNEQFF. The CDR3 nucleotides read TGTGCCAGCAGCTTAAAGCGGGACAACAATGAGCAGTTCTTC.

This clonotype was counted ten times or more. The chain carries TRBV5-1 and TRBJ2-4, with D maybe TRBD1 (5 bases). This CDR3 contains 16 residues. Germline V CDR1 and CDR2: SGHRS, YFSETQ. V was shortened by 4 bases and J by 2 bases, with 16 bases between the two germline ends. This CDR3 is CASSPNRFFPKNIQYF. As DNA, the CDR3 is TGCGCCAGCAGCCCTAACAGGTTTTTCCCCAAAAACATTCAGTACTTC.

Ten or more counts support this clonotype. The V and J genes are TRBV6-2 or TRBV6-3 and TRBJ2-1; D call uncertain. Germline V CDR1 and CDR2: MNHEY, SVGEGT. CDR3 size: 14 residues. Trimming shortened V by 8 bases and J by 0 bases, and 11 bases separated the two germline ends. The CDR3 nucleotides are TGTGCCAGCTCCCAATCCCTCTCCTACAATGAGCAGTTCTTC. Amino acid sequence: CASSQSLSYNEQFF.

This rearrangement joins TRBV5-5 to TRBJ1-1, with D unresolved. The CDR3 is 14 residues long. V was clipped by 0 bases and J by 3 bases, with 9 bases between them. Germline loops: CDR1 SGHKS, CDR2 YYEKEE (reference sequence). CDR3 nucleotide sequence: TGTGCCAGCAGCTTGGGAGGTAGAGACACTGAAGCTTTCTTT. It codes for CASSLGGRDTEAFF. Variable domain in full (rest from reference TRBV5-5 and TRBJ1-1): DAGVTQSPTHLIKTRGQQVTLRCSPISGHKSVSWYQQVLGQGPQFIFQYYEKEERGRGNFPDRFSARQFPNYSSELNVNALLLGDSALYLCASSLGGRDTEAFFGQGTRLTVV.

This clonotype was found many times. The chain uses TRBV20-1 and TRBJ1-6; TRBD1 is a possible D gene (5 bases). The CDR3 runs 14 residues. Germline V gene data show CDR1 as DFQATT and CDR2 as SNEGSKA (reference sequence). V dropped 5 bases and J dropped 5 bases, with 13 bases sitting between them. CDR3 in DNA: TGCAGTGCTGGAACGACAGTTCATAATTCACCCCTCCACTTT. Translating it yields CSAGTTVHNSPLHF.

This clonotype has just one count. The rearrangement links TRBV20-1 to TRBJ1-5; TRBD1 aligns across 10 bases. Germline trimming cut 0 bases from V and 1 base from J; bases unmatched to any gene: 15. Germline-derived CDR1 and CDR2 are DFQATT and SNEGSKA (reference sequence). CDR3 size: 20 residues. CDR3 in amino acids: CSARDPTGDRGRVSNQPQHF. DNA of the CDR3: TGCAGTGCTAGAGATCCAACGGGAGACAGGGGGCGCGTGAGCAATCAGCCCCAGCATTTT.

This clonotype has a handful of counts. V usage is TRBV20-1 and J usage is TRBJ1-1; D gene unclear. Germline CDR1 and CDR2: DFQATT and SNEGSKA (reference sequence). The CDR3 covers 17 residues. With 3 bases removed from V and 6 bases from J, the gap between germline ends came to 26 bases. The CDR3 DNA is TGCAGTGCTAGTGAGGCCCTTTTAAGGGAGATCCACCCTGAAGCTTTCTTT. This codes for CSASEALLREIHPEAFF.

This chain links TRBV4-2 with TRBJ2-3, with a tentative D call TRBD2 (6 bases). The germline V gene encodes CDR1 LGHNA and CDR2 YNFKEQ. The V and J ends lost 2 bases and 1 base respectively, with 13 bases between them. The CDR3 runs to 16 residues. The CDR3 sequence is CASSQIFGGGTDTQYF. CDR3 nucleotide sequence: TGTGCCAGCAGCCAAATCTTCGGGGGTGGCACAGATACGCAGTATTTT.

This clonotype showed up many times. The CDR3 sequence: CAISGGLAGQETQYF. The CDR3 region has the DNA TGTGCCATCAGTGGGGGACTAGCGGGACAAGAGACCCAGTACTTC. J is TRBJ2-5 and V is TRBV10-3; 13 bases fit TRBD2. The germline V gene has CDR1 ENHRY and CDR2 SYGVKD. The J segment lost 2 bases and the V segment lost 4 bases, leaving 1 base of the junction unmatched. The length of the CDR3 is 15 residues.